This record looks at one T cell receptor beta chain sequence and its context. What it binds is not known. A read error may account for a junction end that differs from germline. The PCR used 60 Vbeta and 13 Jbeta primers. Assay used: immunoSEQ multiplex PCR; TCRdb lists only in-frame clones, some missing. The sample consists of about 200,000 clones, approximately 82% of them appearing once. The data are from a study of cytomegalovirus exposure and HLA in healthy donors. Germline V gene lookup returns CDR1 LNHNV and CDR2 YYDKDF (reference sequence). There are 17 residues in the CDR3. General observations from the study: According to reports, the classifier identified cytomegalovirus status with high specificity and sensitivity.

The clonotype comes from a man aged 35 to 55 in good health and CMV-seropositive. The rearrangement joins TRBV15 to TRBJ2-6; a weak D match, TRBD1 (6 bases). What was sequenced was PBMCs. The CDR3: CATSRVSGAAGANGLTF. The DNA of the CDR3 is TGTGCCACCAGCAGAGTATCAGGGGCGGCAGGGGCCAACGGCCTGACTTTC.